Listed below are T cell receptor beta chains from one sample, sequenced in a study of blood T cell repertoires in COVID-19. Only in-frame clones appear in the TCRdb table, and some are missing; sequencing was by immunoSEQ multiplex PCR. The table includes about 270,000 clones, less than 85% detected once. Sequences were obtained from peripheral blood. The origin of the receptors is a human donor with COVID-19, enrolled during active disease. The donor label of this sample is uncertain. The CDR3 runs from the conserved cysteine through the conserved F or W. The D gene is left open where the match is weak. Only part of the rows carry a size: once, few, many, or a class if the clone is expanded.

v_call: TRBV30; clone_size: -; d_call: TRBD1; j_call: TRBJ1-1; cdr3_aa: CAWSATGLTEAFF; cdr3_nt: TGTGCCTGGAGTGCGACAGGGCTCACTGAAGCTTTCTTT
v_call: TRBV28; clone_size: -; d_call: TRBD2; j_call: TRBJ2-1; cdr3_aa: CASRNSGRANNEQFF; cdr3_nt: TGTGCCAGCAGAAATAGCGGGAGGGCCAACAATGAGCAGTTCTTC
v_call: TRBV19; clone_size: few; d_call: -; j_call: TRBJ2-5; cdr3_aa: CASSIGQNQETQYF; cdr3_nt: TGTGCCAGTAGTATTGGACAGAACCAAGAGACCCAGTACTTC
v_call: TRBV11-3; clone_size: -; d_call: -; j_call: TRBJ2-1; cdr3_aa: CASSLEGALYNEQFF; cdr3_nt: TGTGCCAGCAGCTTAGAAGGGGCCCTCTACAATGAGCAGTTCTTC
v_call: TRBV10-3; clone_size: -; d_call: TRBD1; j_call: TRBJ2-1; cdr3_aa: CATEGTGNSNEQFF; cdr3_nt: TGTGCCACAGAGGGGACAGGGAACTCCAATGAGCAGTTCTTC
v_call: TRBV19; clone_size: -; d_call: TRBD1; j_call: TRBJ2-1; cdr3_aa: CASSIKGQGAFEQFF; cdr3_nt: TGTGCCAGTAGTATCAAAGGACAGGGGGCGTTTGAGCAGTTCTTC
v_call: TRBV10-1; clone_size: -; d_call: TRBD2; j_call: TRBJ2-1; cdr3_aa: CASSASGYNEQFF; cdr3_nt: TGCGCCAGCAGTGCTAGCGGCTACAATGAGCAGTTCTTC
v_call: TRBV29-1; clone_size: -; d_call: TRBD1; j_call: TRBJ2-1; cdr3_aa: CSVNPNRGREQFF; cdr3_nt: TGCAGCGTTAATCCAAACAGGGGGCGTGAGCAGTTCTTC
v_call: TRBV30; clone_size: once; d_call: -; j_call: TRBJ1-1; cdr3_aa: CAWSESAPNTEAFF; cdr3_nt: TGTGCCTGGAGTGAATCAGCGCCGAACACTGAAGCTTTCTTT
v_call: TRBV9; clone_size: -; d_call: TRBD2; j_call: TRBJ2-7; cdr3_aa: CASSAGLEYEQYF; cdr3_nt: TGTGCCAGCAGCGCCGGACTAGAGTACGAGCAGTACTTC
v_call: TRBV19; clone_size: -; d_call: TRBD2; j_call: TRBJ2-5; cdr3_aa: CASSMVGSGRETQYF; cdr3_nt: TGTGCCAGTAGTATGGTCGGTAGCGGGAGAGAGACCCAGTACTTC
v_call: TRBV18; clone_size: -; d_call: TRBD2; j_call: TRBJ2-1; cdr3_aa: CASSPGLAGDEQFF; cdr3_nt: TGTGCCAGCTCACCAGGACTAGCTGGGGATGAGCAGTTCTTC
v_call: TRBV2; clone_size: -; d_call: -; j_call: TRBJ1-1; cdr3_aa: CASGPGGATEAFF; cdr3_nt: TGTGCCAGCGGACCTGGGGGGGCAACTGAAGCTTTCTTT
v_call: TRBV4-2; clone_size: -; d_call: TRBD1; j_call: TRBJ1-4; cdr3_aa: CASSQANRGRGEKLFF; cdr3_nt: TGTGCCAGCAGCCAAGCAAACAGGGGACGAGGTGAAAAACTGTTTTTT
v_call: TRBV2; clone_size: -; d_call: -; j_call: TRBJ2-5; cdr3_aa: CASNQRVAETQYF; cdr3_nt: TGTGCCAGCAACCAGCGCGTTGCAGAGACCCAGTACTTC
v_call: TRBV4-1; clone_size: -; d_call: TRBD2; j_call: TRBJ2-1; cdr3_aa: CASSQDSDLAGVGDTEQFF; cdr3_nt: TGCGCCAGCAGCCAAGATTCTGACTTAGCGGGAGTGGGGGACACTGAGCAGTTCTTC
v_call: TRBV6-6; clone_size: -; d_call: -; j_call: TRBJ1-1; cdr3_aa: CASTSRGSNTEAFF; cdr3_nt: TGTGCCAGCACCTCACGGGGTTCGAACACTGAAGCTTTCTTT
v_call: TRBV6-2/TRBV6-3; clone_size: -; d_call: TRBD2; j_call: TRBJ2-1; cdr3_aa: CASSYSVGGGSSYNEQFF; cdr3_nt: TGTGCCAGCAGTTACTCCGTCGGCGGCGGGAGCTCCTACAATGAGCAGTTCTTC
v_call: TRBV9; clone_size: -; d_call: -; j_call: TRBJ2-3; cdr3_aa: CASSFDQGPTDTQYF; cdr3_nt: TGTGCCAGCAGCTTCGACCAGGGCCCCACAGATACGCAGTATTTT
v_call: TRBV5-1; clone_size: -; d_call: -; j_call: TRBJ2-1; cdr3_aa: CASSLARSAYNEQFF; cdr3_nt: TGCGCCAGCAGCTTGGCTAGAAGTGCCTACAATGAGCAGTTCTTC
v_call: TRBV30; clone_size: -; d_call: TRBD1; j_call: TRBJ1-5; cdr3_aa: CAWTRGQENQPQHF; cdr3_nt: TGTGCCTGGACAAGAGGACAGGAGAATCAGCCCCAGCATTTT
v_call: TRBV5-1; clone_size: few; d_call: TRBD1; j_call: TRBJ2-5; cdr3_aa: CASSGGQGPQETQYF; cdr3_nt: TGCGCCAGCAGCGGGGGACAGGGACCCCAAGAGACCCAGTACTTC
v_call: TRBV6-5; clone_size: -; d_call: -; j_call: TRBJ1-5; cdr3_aa: CASSTMNQPQHF; cdr3_nt: TGTGCCAGCAGTACTATGAATCAGCCCCAGCATTTT
v_call: TRBV24-1; clone_size: -; d_call: -; j_call: TRBJ1-1; cdr3_aa: CATSEAGAENTEAFF; cdr3_nt: TGTGCCACCAGTGAGGCTGGGGCCGAGAACACTGAAGCTTTCTTT
v_call: TRBV5-4; clone_size: -; d_call: TRBD2; j_call: TRBJ2-2; cdr3_aa: CASSLSGRDTGELFF; cdr3_nt: TGTGCCAGCAGCCTTAGCGGGAGGGACACCGGGGAGCTGTTTTTT
v_call: TRBV28; clone_size: -; d_call: -; j_call: TRBJ1-4; cdr3_aa: CASSHTTRANNEKLFF; cdr3_nt: TGTGCCAGCAGCCACACCACGAGGGCAAACAATGAAAAACTGTTTTTT
v_call: TRBV27; clone_size: -; d_call: TRBD1; j_call: TRBJ1-5; cdr3_aa: CASRGQGAVHQPQHF; cdr3_nt: TGTGCCAGCAGGGGACAGGGGGCGGTGCATCAGCCCCAGCATTTT
v_call: TRBV7-8; clone_size: -; d_call: -; j_call: TRBJ1-1; cdr3_aa: CASSLRRGLGAMNTEAFF; cdr3_nt: TGTGCCAGCAGCTTAAGAAGGGGCCTAGGGGCGATGAACACTGAAGCTTTCTTT
v_call: TRBV5-6; clone_size: once; d_call: -; j_call: TRBJ2-7; cdr3_aa: CASSPSVGSNYEQYF; cdr3_nt: TGTGCCAGCAGCCCCAGCGTCGGATCTAACTACGAGCAGTACTTC
v_call: TRBV18; clone_size: -; d_call: TRBD1; j_call: TRBJ1-2; cdr3_aa: CASSLTQGQGALNYGYTF; cdr3_nt: TGTGCCAGCTCACTGACCCAGGGACAGGGGGCTCTTAACTATGGCTACACCTTC
v_call: TRBV15; clone_size: -; d_call: -; j_call: TRBJ1-2; cdr3_aa: CATSIDTRNYGYTF; cdr3_nt: TGTGCCACCAGCATCGATACGCGTAACTATGGCTACACCTTC
v_call: TRBV7-8; clone_size: once; d_call: TRBD2; j_call: TRBJ2-1; cdr3_aa: CASSWVRLAGSSYNEQFF; cdr3_nt: TGTGCCAGCTCCTGGGTCCGACTAGCGGGCAGCTCCTACAATGAGCAGTTCTTC
v_call: TRBV24-1; clone_size: few; d_call: -; j_call: TRBJ2-2; cdr3_aa: CATSVPQGRTGELFF; cdr3_nt: TGTGCCACCAGTGTCCCACAGGGTCGGACCGGGGAGCTGTTTTTT
v_call: TRBV27; clone_size: -; d_call: TRBD2; j_call: TRBJ2-2; cdr3_aa: CASRLAGVPTGELFF; cdr3_nt: TGTGCCAGCAGACTAGCGGGAGTGCCCACCGGGGAGCTGTTTTTT
v_call: TRBV4-1; clone_size: -; d_call: -; j_call: TRBJ2-1; cdr3_aa: CASSPSRRSSYNEQFF; cdr3_nt: TGCGCCAGCAGCCCTTCTCGCCGTAGCTCCTACAATGAGCAGTTCTTC
v_call: TRBV3-1/TRBV3-2; clone_size: -; d_call: TRBD2; j_call: TRBJ2-7; cdr3_aa: CASSLGLAGGLYEQYF; cdr3_nt: TGTGCCAGCAGCCTTGGACTAGCGGGAGGGCTATACGAGCAGTACTTC
v_call: TRBV5-1; clone_size: -; d_call: TRBD1; j_call: TRBJ2-3; cdr3_aa: CASSLLAGGADTDTQYF; cdr3_nt: TGCGCCAGCAGCTTGTTAGCAGGGGGCGCTGACACAGATACGCAGTATTTT
v_call: TRBV28; clone_size: -; d_call: TRBD1; j_call: TRBJ2-1; cdr3_aa: CASQPGQGAFEQFF; cdr3_nt: TGTGCCAGCCAACCGGGACAGGGGGCTTTTGAGCAGTTCTTC
v_call: TRBV5-1; clone_size: -; d_call: TRBD1; j_call: TRBJ1-1; cdr3_aa: CASSAGTGVSTEAFF; cdr3_nt: TGCGCCAGCAGCGCCGGGACAGGGGTTTCCACTGAAGCTTTCTTT